This TCR beta chain was identified during a study of T cells in Graves' hyperthyroidism and ophthalmopathy. TCR beta CDR3 regions were amplified from RNA. The TCR CDR3 first-round RT-PCR relied on the HTBI primer set. MiXCR, applied by TCRdb to the multiplex PCR reads, yields one record per CDR3 protein. The table lists about 620,000 distinct CDR3 sequences, around 15% of them singletons. This clonotype was found many times. V dropped 2 bases and J dropped 7; count of bases not matched to a gene: 16. The CDR3 is 20 amino acids. Germline CDR1 reads SEHNR; CDR2 reads FQNEAQ (reference sequence). The specimen sequenced was blood. The chain recombines TRBV7-9 with TRBJ2-1; the match to TRBD2 covers 14 bases. The source is a woman aged 30 to 39 with Graves' hyperthyroidism. CDR3 nucleotides: TGTGCCAGCAGCTTATTTGGGACTAGCGGGAGATCGTACACTGGGAATGAGCAGTTCTTC. Protein: CASSLFGTSGRSYTGNEQFF.